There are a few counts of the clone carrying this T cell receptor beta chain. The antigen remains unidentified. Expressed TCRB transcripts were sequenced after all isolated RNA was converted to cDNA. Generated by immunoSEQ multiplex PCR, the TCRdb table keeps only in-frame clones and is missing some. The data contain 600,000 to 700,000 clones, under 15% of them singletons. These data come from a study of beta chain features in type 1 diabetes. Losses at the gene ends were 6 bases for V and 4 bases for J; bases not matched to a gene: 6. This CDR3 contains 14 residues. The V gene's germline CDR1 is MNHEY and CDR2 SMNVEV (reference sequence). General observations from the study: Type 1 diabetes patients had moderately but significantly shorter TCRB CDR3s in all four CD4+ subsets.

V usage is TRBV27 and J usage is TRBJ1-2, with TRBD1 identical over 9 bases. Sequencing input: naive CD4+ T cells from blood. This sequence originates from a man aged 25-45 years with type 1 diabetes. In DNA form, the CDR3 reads TGTGCCAGCAGGTCGACGACAGGGGGCTATGGCTACACCTTC. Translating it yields CASRSTTGGYGYTF.